This entry describes one T cell receptor (beta chain). The CDR3 has 12 residues. Germline V CDR1 and CDR2: SGHTA, FQGTGA. The ends were cut back, 3 bases at V and 8 bases at J, with 10 bases in the middle. The sample belongs to a study of blood T cell repertoires in COVID-19. Only in-frame clones appear in the TCRdb table, and some are missing; sequencing was by immunoSEQ multiplex PCR. The sample carries 100,000 to 150,000 clones, 88% recorded once. The sequenced material came from peripheral blood. The receptor comes from a man aged 65 to 79 with active COVID-19. The chain recombines TRBV7-3 with TRBJ1-2; no definite D call. The CDR3 spells CASSLAGRGYTF. CDR3 in DNA: TGTGCCAGCAGCTTGGCCGGGAGAGGCTACACCTTC.